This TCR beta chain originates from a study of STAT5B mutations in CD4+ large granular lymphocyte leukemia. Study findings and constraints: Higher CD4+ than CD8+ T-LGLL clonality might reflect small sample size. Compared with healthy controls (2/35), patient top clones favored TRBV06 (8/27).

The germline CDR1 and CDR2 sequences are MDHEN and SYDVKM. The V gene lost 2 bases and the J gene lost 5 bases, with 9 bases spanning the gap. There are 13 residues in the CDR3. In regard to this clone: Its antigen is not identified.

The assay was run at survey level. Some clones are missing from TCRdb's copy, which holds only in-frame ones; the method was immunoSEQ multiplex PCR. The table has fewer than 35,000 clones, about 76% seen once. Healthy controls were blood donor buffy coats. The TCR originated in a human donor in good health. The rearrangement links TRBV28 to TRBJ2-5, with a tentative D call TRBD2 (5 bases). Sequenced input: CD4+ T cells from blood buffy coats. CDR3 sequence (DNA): TGTGCCAGCAGTTTAGCGGGTCGGGAGACCCAGTACTTC. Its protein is CASSLAGRETQYF.